The rows below give T cell receptor beta chains drawn from one sample of a study of blood T cells in healthy people across ages. Using its own MiXCR run on the 5' RACE reads, TCRdb lists one record per CDR3 protein. The repertoire has around 1,000,000 distinct CDR3 sequences, approximately 25% of them found once; the top ten carry around 0.7%. These records were also assigned to another study, of T cells of mothers and their children.

The sequenced sample consisted of blood. These receptors were obtained from a girl aged 2-10 years in good health. Each CDR3 is given with its conserved first and last residue. A D gene is named only where the DNA matches it firmly. Size is stated for part of the rows, as once, few or many counts, or as a class when the clone is expanded.

clone_size	v_call	d_call	j_call	cdr3_nt	cdr3_aa
few	TRBV7-2	.	TRBJ1-5	TGTGCCAGCAGCTTGGGCAGCTATAGCAATCAGCCCCAGCATTTT	CASSLGSYSNQPQHF
.	TRBV29-1	.	TRBJ2-7	TGCAGCGTAATTAGGACAGCCTACGAGCAGTACTTC	CSVIRTAYEQYF
few	TRBV20-1	TRBD1	TRBJ1-4	TGCAGTGCATCACAGGGGGCAATTGAAAAACTGTTTTTT	CSASQGAIEKLFF
few	TRBV5-1	TRBD2	TRBJ2-1	TGCGCCAGCAGCTTGGAACTAGCGGGAACCTACAATGAGCAGTTCTTC	CASSLELAGTYNEQFF
few	TRBV5-6	.	TRBJ1-1	TGTGCCAGCAGCTTCTCTGTTCTCTGGCAGAACACTGAAGCTTTCTTT	CASSFSVLWQNTEAFF
.	TRBV29-1	.	TRBJ2-7	TGCAGCGTTGAAGGGGTGGCAGGAATCTCCTACGAGCAGTACTTC	CSVEGVAGISYEQYF
.	TRBV11-2	.	TRBJ2-2	TGTGCCAGCAGCTTTAGCGCTTACACCGGGGAGCTGTTTTTT	CASSFSAYTGELFF
.	TRBV9	TRBD2	TRBJ2-3	TGTGCCAGCAGCGTAGAGGCCCTAGCGGGGACAGATACGCAGTATTTT	CASSVEALAGTDTQYF
.	TRBV12-3/TRBV12-4	.	TRBJ2-7	TGTGCCAGCAGCCCAGCGAAGGGGCGCTTGATCGAGCAGTACTTC	CASSPAKGRLIEQYF
.	TRBV6-2/TRBV6-3	.	TRBJ1-2	TGTGCCAGCAGAGTTGGCCGGCTCTATGGCCACACCTTC	CASRVGRLYGHTF
.	TRBV11-2	.	TRBJ2-7	TGTGCCAGCAGCTTAGAGTGGGGGGCAAACGAGCAGTACTTC	CASSLEWGANEQYF
few	TRBV21-1	.	TRBJ1-2	TGTACCAGCAGTCGGAGGGAGGGGTGGTGGAATGGCTACACCTTC	CTSSRREGWWNGYTF
few	TRBV5-6	.	TRBJ2-1	TGTGCCAGCAGCTTGACAGGGAAATACGCGGTCGCGCTCTTC	CASSLTGKYAVALF
.	TRBV19	.	TRBJ2-7	TGTGCCAGTAGTATAGCCGGAGGGTACTACGAGCAGTACTTC	CASSIAGGYYEQYF
.	TRBV9	.	TRBJ2-1	TGTGCCAGCGGCCGGGGGGCCAAGCAGTTCTTC	CASGRGAKQFF
few	TRBV7-2	.	TRBJ1-2	TGTGCCAGCAGTTCGTTTACCGGGACGGGCTATGGCTACACCTTC	CASSSFTGTGYGYTF
few	TRBV6-2/TRBV6-3	.	TRBJ2-5	TGTGCCAGCAGCCGGAATACAGCGGAGGAACAAGAGACCCAGTACTTC	CASSRNTAEEQETQYF
few	TRBV23-1	.	TRBJ2-7	TGCGCCAGCAGTCGTCTTTTTTTGAGATACGAGCAGTACTTC	CASSRLFLRYEQYF
.	TRBV6-5	.	TRBJ1-2	TGTGCCAGCAGCCCTACCCGTGGATTC	CASSPTRGF
few	TRBV10-3	TRBD2	TRBJ2-5	TGTGCCATCAGCCAGACTAGCGGGAATCAAGTGACCCAGTACTTC	CAISQTSGNQVTQYF
few	TRBV20-1	.	TRBJ2-4	TGCAGTGCGCCGACTAGTGGGATAGACATTCAGTACTTC	CSAPTSGIDIQYF